What follows are 23 T cell receptor beta chains derived from one specimen sequenced in a study of human T cells and chemical hapten exposure. TCRdb processed the RACE reads anew with MiXCR; each CDR3 protein has one entry. The sample holds 300,000 to 400,000 distinct CDR3 sequences, 5% to 6.5% seen once. Time point in this sample: pre-sensitization, week 0. Treatment defined: therapeutic diphenylcyclopropenone sensitization with weekly scalp DPC. The source material was whole blood, sampled in connection with sensitization to the hapten diphenylcyclopropenone (DPC). These receptors all stem from a woman between 45 and 60 years old with alopecia areata. Some clones in this sample may be carry-over from other donors' samples.

This clonotype came up many times. V is TRBV28 and J is TRBJ2-4; maybe TRBD1 (6 bases). V lost 3 bases to trimming and J lost 1 base, with 13 bases between them. The germline CDR1 and CDR2 sequences are MDHEN and SYDVKM. CDR3 length: 16 residues. The DNA for the CDR3 is TGTGCCAGCAGTTTCTGGACAGTTTCTGCCAAAAACATTCAGTACTTC. Translating gives CASSFWTVSAKNIQYF. Supplemented by reference TRBV28 and TRBJ2-4, the full variable domain reads DVKVTQSSRYLVKRTGEKVFLECVQDMDHENMFWYRQDPGLGLRLIYFSYDVKMKEKGDIPEGYSVSREKKERFSLILESASTNQTSMYLCASSFWTVSAKNIQYFGAGTRLSVL.

The chain couples TRBV30 to TRBJ1-1; D uncertain. Deletions cut 1 base from V and 0 bases from J, with 6 bases between. The CDR3 covers 13 residues. CDR1 and CDR2 (germline): GTSNPN, SVGIG (reference sequence). The CDR3: CAWSGYMNTEAFF. The CDR3 nucleotides read TGTGCCTGGAGTGGGTATATGAACACTGAAGCTTTCTTT.

Only a few counts were recorded for this clonotype. V usage is TRBV25-1 and J usage is TRBJ2-7; tentatively, D is TRBD1 or TRBD2 (5 bases each). Looked up from germline, CDR1 is MGHDK and CDR2 is SYGVNS. This CDR3 region has 17 residues. The ends were cut back, 4 bases at V and 4 bases at J, with 23 bases in the middle. CDR3 sequence (DNA): TGTGCCAGCAGTGCCCCCCCCCGGGACCCACATTGGTACGAGCAGTACTTC. Translation gives CASSAPPRDPHWYEQYF.

This clonotype was seen repeatedly, ten times or more. The CDR3 is CASRSSGRGGNIQYF. Here the CDR3 DNA reads TGTGCCAGCAGATCGAGCGGGAGGGGAGGAAACATTCAGTACTTC. The V gene is TRBV6-5, the J gene TRBJ2-4; 10 bases map to TRBD2. The trim removed 6 bases at V and 6 bases at J, leaving 8 bases unmatched. CDR1 and CDR2 from the germline V gene are MNHEY and SVGAGI. The CDR3 covers 15 residues.

The V and J genes are TRBV6-6 and TRBJ1-5; D unresolved. Trimming pared 6 bases from V and 1 base from J, leaving 7 bases between. The CDR3 covers 13 residues. The V gene's germline CDR1 is MNHNY and CDR2 SVGAGI (reference sequence). The CDR3 is CASRAGSNQPQHF. The CDR3 DNA is TGTGCCAGCAGGGCTGGAAGCAATCAGCCCCAGCATTTT.

J is TRBJ2-3 and V is TRBV5-6; the match to TRBD1 covers 9 bases. After removal of 3 bases from V and 7 bases from J, the junction contained 6 bases not matched to a gene. Germline V gene data show CDR1 as SGHDT and CDR2 as YYEEEE. The CDR3 has 14 residues. CDR3: CASSSDRGRNTQYF. CDR3 nucleotides: TGTGCCAGCAGCTCGGACAGGGGAAGGAATACGCAGTATTTT. Full variable domain (outside the CDR3, taken from reference TRBV5-6 and TRBJ2-3): DAGVTQSPTHLIKTRGQQVTLRCSPKSGHDTVSWYQQALGQGPQFIFQYYEEEERQRGNFPDRFSGHQFPNYSSELNVNALLLGDSALYLCASSSDRGRNTQYFGPGTRLTVL.

DNA for the CDR3: TGTGCCAGCTCGATGGGTCAGCCCCAGCATTTT. This codes for CASSMGQPQHF. V and J are TRBV28 and TRBJ1-5; D unclear. The V end was cut by 8 bases, the J end by 6 bases, with 8 bases between. There are 11 residues in the CDR3. Germline loops: CDR1 MDHEN, CDR2 SYDVKM.

The V gene is TRBV11-2, the J gene TRBJ2-3, with D tentatively TRBD2 (5 bases). Germline CDR1 SGHAT, CDR2 FQNNGV. The CDR3 extends over 16 amino acids. Trimming shortened V by 2 bases and J by 2 bases, and 14 bases separated the two germline ends. This CDR3 is CASSLRRTRVTDTQYF. CDR3 sequence (DNA): TGTGCCAGCAGCTTAAGGAGGACCAGAGTCACAGATACGCAGTATTTT. Full variable domain (remainder filled in from reference TRBV11-2 and TRBJ2-3): EAGVAQSPRYKIIEKRQSVAFWCNPISGHATLYWYQQILGQGPKLLIQFQNNGVVDDSQLPKDRFSAERLKGVDSTLKIQPAKLEDSAVYLCASSLRRTRVTDTQYFGPGTRLTVL.

The sample holds many counts of this clonotype. CDR3 protein: CSTNDRGNTEAFF. In DNA, the CDR3 is TGCAGCACAAATGACAGGGGGAACACTGAAGCTTTCTTT. The V gene is TRBV29-1, the J gene TRBJ1-1; 8 bases match TRBD1. Germline lookup yields CDR1 SQVTM and CDR2 ANQGSEA. The CDR3 covers 13 residues. J lost 1 base, V lost 8 bases, and 6 bases had no gene match.

This clonotype was counted ten times or more. V gene TRBV6-6 combines with J gene TRBJ2-3, with D unclear. V lost 10 bases and J 0 bases, leaving 5 bases between the germline ends. Germline V CDR1 and CDR2: MNHNY, SVGAGI (reference sequence). The CDR3 totals 11 residues. The CDR3 sequence: CATGSTDTQYF. In nucleotides, the CDR3 is TGTGCCACCGGGAGCACAGATACGCAGTATTTT.

This clonotype was counted ten times or more. V usage is TRBV6-5 and J usage is TRBJ2-1, with TRBD2 as a possible D gene (5 bases). There are 14 residues in the CDR3. Germline-derived CDR1 and CDR2 are MNHEY and SVGAGI. Trimming shortened V by 0 bases and J by 9 bases, and 12 bases separated the two germline ends. For the CDR3, the DNA is TGTGCCAGCAGTTACTCCCTCGGGGAAGTTGAGCAGTTCTTC. It specifies CASSYSLGEVEQFF.

The chain employs TRBV5-4 and TRBJ2-5; TRBD1 matches 10 bases. The CDR3 sequence is 15 residues long. Germline lookup yields CDR1 SGHNT and CDR2 YYREEE (reference sequence). V shed 3 bases, J shed 5 bases, and the junction held 7 bases outside the gene matches. The CDR3 here is CASSSATGGRETQYF. CDR3 in DNA: TGTGCCAGCAGCTCGGCGACAGGGGGCCGGGAGACCCAGTACTTC.

This clonotype was counted only a few times. The chain joins TRBV6-2 or TRBV6-3 to TRBJ2-1, with D hard to call. The CDR3 sequence is 12 residues long. Germline CDR1 reads MNHEY; CDR2 reads SVGEGT. V shed 6 bases and J shed 4 bases, with 7 bases lying between them. In DNA form, the CDR3 reads TGTGCCAGCAGCGCGGAGTACAATGAGCAGTTCTTC. It translates to CASSAEYNEQFF.

In its sample, this clonotype was seen many times. The V gene is TRBV10-3, the J gene TRBJ2-2, with D hard to call. This CDR3 has 11 residues. Trimming shortened V by 3 bases and J by 4 bases, and 0 bases separated the two germline ends. Germline values: CDR1 ENHRY, CDR2 SYGVKD. CDR3 protein: CAISDTGELFF. CDR3 sequence (DNA): TGTGCCATCAGTGACACCGGGGAGCTGTTTTTT.

This clonotype has ten or more counts. The CDR3, as DNA: TGTGCCACCAGTGACTCCCGGACTAGCGTCGGCAATGAGCAGTTCTTC. Protein: CATSDSRTSVGNEQFF. The genes are TRBV24-1 and TRBJ2-1; 9 bases map to TRBD2. With V trimmed by 4 bases and J by 6 bases, 9 bases remained unmatched. The germline V gene has CDR1 KGHDR and CDR2 SFDVKD. This CDR3 is 16 amino acids long.

The chain joins TRBV6-1 to TRBJ1-6, with D perhaps TRBD1 (6 bases). V lost 1 base, J lost 8 bases, and 6 bases lay in between. Germline V CDR1 and CDR2: MNHNS, SASEGT. The CDR3 consists of 13 residues. The CDR3 region is CASSEEGDSPLHF. CDR3 nucleotides: TGTGCCAGCAGTGAAGAGGGGGATTCACCCCTCCACTTT.

This clonotype occurred many times. DNA of the CDR3: TGTGCCAGCAGCCCGAGGGGGGGAATACGGTCCTACGAGCAGTACTTC. Its translation: CASSPRGGIRSYEQYF. This chain joins TRBV28 and TRBJ2-7, with a tentative D call TRBD2 (7 bases). Trimming cost V 6 bases and J 1 base, with 19 bases left between them. This CDR3 contains 16 residues. Germline V gene lookup returns CDR1 MDHEN and CDR2 SYDVKM. The complete variable domain, with remaining parts taken from reference TRBV28 and TRBJ2-7, reads DVKVTQSSRYLVKRTGEKVFLECVQDMDHENMFWYRQDPGLGLRLIYFSYDVKMKEKGDIPEGYSVSREKKERFSLILESASTNQTSMYLCASSPRGGIRSYEQYFGPGTRLTVT.

This clonotype was counted at least ten times. This rearrangement joins TRBV27 to TRBJ2-3, with 8 bases identical to TRBD1. V lost 6 bases to trimming and J lost 5 bases; unmatched junction nucleotides: 7. Germline V gene sequence: CDR1 MNHEY, CDR2 SMNVEV (reference sequence). This CDR3 has 14 amino acids. Written as DNA, the CDR3 is TGTGCCAGCAGGGCTTTACAGGGGGTAGATACGCAGTATTTT. This codes for CASRALQGVDTQYF.

There are many counts of this clonotype. This chain connects TRBV27 to TRBJ1-5; tentatively, D is TRBD1 (6 bases). Germline-derived CDR1 and CDR2 are MNHEY and SMNVEV (reference sequence). This CDR3 has 14 amino acids. The V end was cut by 6 bases, the J end by 3 bases, with 12 bases between. The CDR3 loop reads CASSYTGINQPQHF. The CDR3 DNA is TGTGCCAGCAGCTATACAGGGATCAATCAGCCCCAGCATTTT.

This chain connects TRBV5-5 to TRBJ1-1; TRBD1 aligns across 11 bases. Trimming took 4 bases from V and 5 from J; bases not matched to a gene: 7. This CDR3 spans 15 amino acids. Germline loops: CDR1 SGHKS, CDR2 YYEKEE (reference sequence). CDR3 sequence (DNA): TGTGCCAGCAGCGGACGGACAGGGGGCGTAACTGAAGCTTTCTTT. This gives the protein CASSGRTGGVTEAFF.

This clonotype has just a few counts. CDR3 residues: CASSKLAAGSYNEQFF. The CDR3 bases are TGTGCCAGCAGTAAACTAGCGGCCGGCTCCTACAATGAGCAGTTCTTC. This chain connects TRBV2 to TRBJ2-1, with 8 bases lining up with TRBD2. The CDR3 sequence is 16 residues long. Germline V gives CDR1 SNHLY, CDR2 FYNNEI. The V segment lost 5 bases and the J segment 0 bases; nucleotides outside the gene matches: 6.

This clonotype was recorded many times. V gene TRBV3-1 combines with J gene TRBJ2-3; 10 bases map to TRBD2. The length of the CDR3 is 16 residues. Germline CDR1 reads LGHDT; CDR2 reads YNNKEL (reference sequence). The ends lost 2 bases at V and 6 bases at J; junction bases unmatched: 8. The CDR3 reads CASSQRLAGAGDTQYF. CDR3 sequence (DNA): TGTGCCAGCAGCCAAAGGCTAGCGGGGGCTGGGGATACGCAGTATTTT.

This clonotype came up many times. This chain uses TRBV27 with TRBJ2-7; possible D gene TRBD2, 5 bases. Trimming cost V 2 bases and J 0 bases, with 20 bases left between them. Germline values: CDR1 MNHEY, CDR2 SMNVEV (reference sequence). The length of the CDR3 is 18 residues. The CDR3 DNA follows: TGTGCCAGCAGTTTACTGTACCCAGAAGGTCGGGGCTCCTACGAGCAGTACTTC. Translating it yields CASSLLYPEGRGSYEQYF.